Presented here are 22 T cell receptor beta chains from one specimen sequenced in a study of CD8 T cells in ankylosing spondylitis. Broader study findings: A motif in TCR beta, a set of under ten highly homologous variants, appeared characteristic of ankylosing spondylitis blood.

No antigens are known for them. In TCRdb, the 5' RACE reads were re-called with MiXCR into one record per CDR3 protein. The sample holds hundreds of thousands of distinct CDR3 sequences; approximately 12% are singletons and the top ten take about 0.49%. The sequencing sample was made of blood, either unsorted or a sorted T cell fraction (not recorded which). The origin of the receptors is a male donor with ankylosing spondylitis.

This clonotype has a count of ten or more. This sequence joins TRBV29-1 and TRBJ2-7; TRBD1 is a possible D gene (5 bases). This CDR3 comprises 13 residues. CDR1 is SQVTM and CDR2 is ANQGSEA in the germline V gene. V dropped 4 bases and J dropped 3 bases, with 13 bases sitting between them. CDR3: CSVVTERLYEQYF. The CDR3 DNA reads TGCAGCGTTGTGACAGAGAGACTCTACGAGCAGTACTTC.

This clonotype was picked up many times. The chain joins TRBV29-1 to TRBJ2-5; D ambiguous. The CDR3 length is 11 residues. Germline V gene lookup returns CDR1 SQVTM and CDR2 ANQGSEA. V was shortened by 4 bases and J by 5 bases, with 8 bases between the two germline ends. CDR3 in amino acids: CSVGSTETQYF. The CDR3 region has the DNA TGCAGCGTTGGGTCAACCGAGACCCAGTACTTC.

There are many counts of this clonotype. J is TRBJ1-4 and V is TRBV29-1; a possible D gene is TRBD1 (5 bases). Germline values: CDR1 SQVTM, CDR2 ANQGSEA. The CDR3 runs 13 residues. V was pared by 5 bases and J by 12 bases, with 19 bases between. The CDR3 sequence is CSVSDQNGAELFF. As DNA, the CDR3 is TGCAGCGTTTCTGATCAAAACGGGGCGGAACTGTTTTTT.

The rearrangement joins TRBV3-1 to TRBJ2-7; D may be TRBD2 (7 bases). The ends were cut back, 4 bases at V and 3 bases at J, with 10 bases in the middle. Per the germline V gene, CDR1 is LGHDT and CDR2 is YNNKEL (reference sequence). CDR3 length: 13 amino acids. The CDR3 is CASSREGVYEQYF. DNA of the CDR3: TGTGCCAGCAGCCGGGAGGGGGTCTACGAGCAGTACTTC.

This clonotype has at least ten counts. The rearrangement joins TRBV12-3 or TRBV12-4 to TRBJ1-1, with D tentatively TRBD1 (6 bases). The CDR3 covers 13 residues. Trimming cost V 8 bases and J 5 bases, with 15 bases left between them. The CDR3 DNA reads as TGTGCCAGCCGAGGGGGGGTGGAAACTGAAGCTTTCTTT. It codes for CASRGGVETEAFF.

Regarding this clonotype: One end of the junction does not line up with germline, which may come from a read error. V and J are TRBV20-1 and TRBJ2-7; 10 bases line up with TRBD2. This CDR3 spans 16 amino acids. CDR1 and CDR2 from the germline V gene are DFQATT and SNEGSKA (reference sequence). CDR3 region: CCASPGVAGGFDEQYF. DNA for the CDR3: TGCTGTGCTAGTCCCGGTGTAGCGGGGGGTTTTGACGAGCAGTACTTC.

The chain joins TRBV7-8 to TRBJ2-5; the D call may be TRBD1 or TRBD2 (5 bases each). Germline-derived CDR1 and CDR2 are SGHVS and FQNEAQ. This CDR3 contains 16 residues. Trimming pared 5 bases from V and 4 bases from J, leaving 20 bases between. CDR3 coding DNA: TGTGCCAGCAGCCCCGGGCCGGGGCGAGGACGAGAGACCCAGTACTTC. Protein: CASSPGPGRGRETQYF.

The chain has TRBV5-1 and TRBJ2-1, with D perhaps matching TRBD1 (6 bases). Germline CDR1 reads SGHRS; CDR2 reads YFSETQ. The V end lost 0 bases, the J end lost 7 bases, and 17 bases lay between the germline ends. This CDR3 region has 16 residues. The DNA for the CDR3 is TGCGCCAGCAGCTTGGAGTTGTCAGTGCAGGGGAATGAGCAGTTCTTC. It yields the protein CASSLELSVQGNEQFF. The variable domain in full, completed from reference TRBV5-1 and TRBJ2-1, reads KAGVTQTPRYLIKTRGQQVTLSCSPISGHRSVSWYQQTPGQGLQFLFEYFSETQRNKGNFPGRFSGRQFSNSRSEMNVSTLELGDSALYLCASSLELSVQGNEQFFGPGTRLTVL.

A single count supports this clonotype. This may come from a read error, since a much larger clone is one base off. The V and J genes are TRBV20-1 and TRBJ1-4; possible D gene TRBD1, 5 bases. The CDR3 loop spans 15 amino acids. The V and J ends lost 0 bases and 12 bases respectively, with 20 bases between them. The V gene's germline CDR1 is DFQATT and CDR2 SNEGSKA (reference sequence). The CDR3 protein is CSARDLGTGSWELFF. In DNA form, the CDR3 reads TGCAGTGCTAGAGATTTAGGCACAGGCTCGTGGGAACTGTTTTTT.

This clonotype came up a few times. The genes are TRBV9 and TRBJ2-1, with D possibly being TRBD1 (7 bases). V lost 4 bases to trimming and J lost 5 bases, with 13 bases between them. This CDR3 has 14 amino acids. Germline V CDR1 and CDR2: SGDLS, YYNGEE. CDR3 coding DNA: TGTGCCAGCAGCCCCCGCGGGACAGACAATGAGCAGTTCTTC. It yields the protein CASSPRGTDNEQFF.

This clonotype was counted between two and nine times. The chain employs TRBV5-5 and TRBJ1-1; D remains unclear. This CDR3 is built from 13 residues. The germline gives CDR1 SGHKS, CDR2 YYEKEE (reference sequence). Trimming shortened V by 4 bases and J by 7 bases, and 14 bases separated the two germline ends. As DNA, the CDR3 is TGTGCCAGCAGCACTTCGATTACCTTTGAAGCTTTCTTT. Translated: CASSTSITFEAFF.

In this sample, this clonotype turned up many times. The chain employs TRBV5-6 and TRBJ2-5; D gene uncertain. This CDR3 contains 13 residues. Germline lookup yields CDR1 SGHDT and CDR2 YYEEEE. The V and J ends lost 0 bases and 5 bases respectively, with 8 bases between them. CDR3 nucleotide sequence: TGTGCCAGCAGCTTGGGGCTAAGGGAGACCCAGTACTTC. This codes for CASSLGLRETQYF. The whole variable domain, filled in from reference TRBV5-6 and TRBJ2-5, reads DAGVTQSPTHLIKTRGQQVTLRCSPKSGHDTVSWYQQALGQGPQFIFQYYEEEERQRGNFPDRFSGHQFPNYSSELNVNALLLGDSALYLCASSLGLRETQYFGPGTRLLVL.

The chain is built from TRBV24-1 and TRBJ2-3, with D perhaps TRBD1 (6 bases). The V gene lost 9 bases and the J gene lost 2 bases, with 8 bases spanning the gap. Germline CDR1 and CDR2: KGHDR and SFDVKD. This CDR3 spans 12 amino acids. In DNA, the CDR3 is TGTGCCACCGGACAGACCACAGATACGCAGTATTTT. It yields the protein CATGQTTDTQYF.

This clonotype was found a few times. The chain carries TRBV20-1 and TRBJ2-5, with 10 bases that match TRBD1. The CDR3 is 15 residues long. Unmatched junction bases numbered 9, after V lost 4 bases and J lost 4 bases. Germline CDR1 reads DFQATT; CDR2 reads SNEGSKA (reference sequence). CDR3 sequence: CSAITGTGVGETQYF. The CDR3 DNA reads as TGCAGTGCTATAACCGGGACAGGGGTGGGAGAGACCCAGTACTTC.

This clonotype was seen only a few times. CDR3 nucleotide sequence: TGTGCCAGCAGCCAAGACGGCAGGGGCGAGGATACGCAGTATTTT. This translates into CASSQDGRGEDTQYF. V and J are TRBV4-2 and TRBJ2-3; a possible D gene is TRBD1 (6 bases). CDR1 is LGHNA and CDR2 is YNFKEQ in the germline V gene. Trimming left V 0 bases short and J 6 bases short, with 13 bases between. The CDR3 covers 15 residues.

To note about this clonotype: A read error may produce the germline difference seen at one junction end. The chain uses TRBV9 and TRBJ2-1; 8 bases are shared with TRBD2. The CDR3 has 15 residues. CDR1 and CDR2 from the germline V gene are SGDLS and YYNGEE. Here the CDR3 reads CVSSVQAGVYNEQFF. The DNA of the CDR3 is TGTGTCAGCAGCGTACAAGCGGGGGTATATAATGAGCAGTTCTTC.

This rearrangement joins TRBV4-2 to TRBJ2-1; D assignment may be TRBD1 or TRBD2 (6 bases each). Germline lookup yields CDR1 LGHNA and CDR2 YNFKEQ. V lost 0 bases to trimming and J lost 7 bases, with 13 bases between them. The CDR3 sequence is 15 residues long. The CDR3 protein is CASSQDRGEVNEQFF. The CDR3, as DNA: TGTGCCAGCAGCCAAGATAGGGGGGAGGTAAATGAGCAGTTCTTC.

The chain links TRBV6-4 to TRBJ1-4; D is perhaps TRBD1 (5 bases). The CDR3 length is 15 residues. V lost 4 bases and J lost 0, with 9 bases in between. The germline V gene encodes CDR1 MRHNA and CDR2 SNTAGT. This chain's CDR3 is CASSVTAATNEKLFF. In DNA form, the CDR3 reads TGTGCCAGCAGTGTGACAGCTGCAACTAATGAAAAACTGTTTTTT.

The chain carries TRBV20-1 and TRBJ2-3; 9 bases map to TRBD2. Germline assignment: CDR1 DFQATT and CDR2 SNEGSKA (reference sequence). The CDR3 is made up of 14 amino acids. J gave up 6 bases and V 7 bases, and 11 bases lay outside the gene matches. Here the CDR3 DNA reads TGCAGTGGCGAGGGGCGGGGGGGAGACGATACGCAGTATTTT. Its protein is CSGEGRGGDDTQYF.

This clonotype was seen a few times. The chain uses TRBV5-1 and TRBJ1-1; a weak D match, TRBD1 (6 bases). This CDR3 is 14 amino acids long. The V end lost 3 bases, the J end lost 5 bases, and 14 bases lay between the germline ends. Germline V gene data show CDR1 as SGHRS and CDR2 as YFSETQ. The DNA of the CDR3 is TGCGCCAGCAGCTCTACAGGGAGGGGTACTGAAGCTTTCTTT. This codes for CASSSTGRGTEAFF. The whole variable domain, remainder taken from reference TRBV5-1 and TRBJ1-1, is KAGVTQTPRYLIKTRGQQVTLSCSPISGHRSVSWYQQTPGQGLQFLFEYFSETQRNKGNFPGRFSGRQFSNSRSEMNVSTLELGDSALYLCASSSTGRGTEAFFGQGTRLTVV.

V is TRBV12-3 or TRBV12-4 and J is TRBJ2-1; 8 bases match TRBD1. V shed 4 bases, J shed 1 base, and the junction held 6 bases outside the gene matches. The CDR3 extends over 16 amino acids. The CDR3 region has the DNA TGTGCCAGCAGTTACACGACAGGGGCGTCCTACAATGAGCAGTTCTTC. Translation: CASSYTTGASYNEQFF.

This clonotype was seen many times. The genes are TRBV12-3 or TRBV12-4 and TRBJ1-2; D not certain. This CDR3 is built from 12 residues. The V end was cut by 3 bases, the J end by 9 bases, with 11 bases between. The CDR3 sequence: CASSLRRSRYTF. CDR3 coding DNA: TGTGCCAGCAGTTTGAGAAGGAGCCGCTACACCTTC.